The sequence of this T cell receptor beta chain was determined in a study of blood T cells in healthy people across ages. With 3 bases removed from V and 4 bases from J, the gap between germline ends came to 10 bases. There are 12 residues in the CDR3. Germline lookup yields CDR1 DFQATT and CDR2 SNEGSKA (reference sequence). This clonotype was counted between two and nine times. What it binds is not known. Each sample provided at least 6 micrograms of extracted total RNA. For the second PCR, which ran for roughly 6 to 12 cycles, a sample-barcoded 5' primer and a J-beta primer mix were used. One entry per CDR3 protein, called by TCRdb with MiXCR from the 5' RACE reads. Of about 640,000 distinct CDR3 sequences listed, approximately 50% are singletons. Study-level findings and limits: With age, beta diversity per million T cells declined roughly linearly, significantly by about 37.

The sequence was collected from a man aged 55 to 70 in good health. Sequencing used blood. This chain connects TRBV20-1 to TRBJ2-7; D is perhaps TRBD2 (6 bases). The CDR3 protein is CSASAGFYEQYF. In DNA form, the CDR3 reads TGCAGTGCTAGTGCGGGATTTTACGAGCAGTACTTC.